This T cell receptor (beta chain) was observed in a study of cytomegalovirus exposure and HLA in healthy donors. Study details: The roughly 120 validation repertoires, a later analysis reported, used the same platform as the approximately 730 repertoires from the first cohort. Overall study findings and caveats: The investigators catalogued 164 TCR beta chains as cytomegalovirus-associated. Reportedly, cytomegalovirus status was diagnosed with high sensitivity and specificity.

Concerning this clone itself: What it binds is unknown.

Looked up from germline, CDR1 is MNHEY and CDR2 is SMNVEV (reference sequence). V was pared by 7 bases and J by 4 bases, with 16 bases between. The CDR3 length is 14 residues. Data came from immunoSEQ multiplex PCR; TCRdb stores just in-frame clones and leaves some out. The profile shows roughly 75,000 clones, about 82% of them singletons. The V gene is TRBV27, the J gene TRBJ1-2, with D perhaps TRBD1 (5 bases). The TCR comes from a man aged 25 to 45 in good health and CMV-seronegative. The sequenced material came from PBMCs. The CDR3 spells CASTRPRVVYGYTF. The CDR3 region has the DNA TGTGCCAGCACCCGACCCAGGGTGGTCTATGGCTACACCTTC.